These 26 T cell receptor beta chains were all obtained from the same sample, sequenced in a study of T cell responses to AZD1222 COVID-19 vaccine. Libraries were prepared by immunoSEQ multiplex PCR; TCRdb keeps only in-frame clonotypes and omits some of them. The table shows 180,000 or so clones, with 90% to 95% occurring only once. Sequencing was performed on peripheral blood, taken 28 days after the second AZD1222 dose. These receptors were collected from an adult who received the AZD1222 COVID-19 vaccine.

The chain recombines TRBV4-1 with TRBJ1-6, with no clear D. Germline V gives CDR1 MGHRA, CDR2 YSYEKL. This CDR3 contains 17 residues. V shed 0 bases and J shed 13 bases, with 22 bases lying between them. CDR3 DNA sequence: TGCGCCAGCAGCCAAGATTTGAGGGTGACTGGTCCGAGTCCCCTCCACTTT. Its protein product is CASSQDLRVTGPSPLHF.

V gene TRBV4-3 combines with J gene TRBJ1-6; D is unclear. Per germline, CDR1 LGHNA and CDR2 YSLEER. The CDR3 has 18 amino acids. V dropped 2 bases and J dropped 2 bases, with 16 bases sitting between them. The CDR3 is CASSQFQPAGAYNSPLHF. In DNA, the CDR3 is TGCGCCAGCAGCCAATTCCAACCCGCAGGAGCCTATAATTCACCCCTCCACTTT.

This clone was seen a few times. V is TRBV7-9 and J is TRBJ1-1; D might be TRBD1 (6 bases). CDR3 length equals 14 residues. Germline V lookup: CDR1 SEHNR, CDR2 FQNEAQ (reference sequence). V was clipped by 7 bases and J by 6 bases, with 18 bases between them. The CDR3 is CASIGTLRGPEAFF. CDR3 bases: TGTGCCAGCATTGGTACCCTCAGGGGCCCTGAAGCTTTCTTT.

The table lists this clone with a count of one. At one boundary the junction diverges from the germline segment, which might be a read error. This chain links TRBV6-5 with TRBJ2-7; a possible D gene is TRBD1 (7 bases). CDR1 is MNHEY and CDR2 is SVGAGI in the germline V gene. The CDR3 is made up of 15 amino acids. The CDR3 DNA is TGTGCCAGCAGTACCCCGACAGGACCTGTAGCTCAGGGGGGCTTC. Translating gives CASSTPTGPVAQGGF.

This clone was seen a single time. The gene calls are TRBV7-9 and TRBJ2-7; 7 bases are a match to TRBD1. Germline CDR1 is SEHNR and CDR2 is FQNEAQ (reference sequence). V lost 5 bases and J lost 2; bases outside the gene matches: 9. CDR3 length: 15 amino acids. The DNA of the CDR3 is TGTGCCAGCAGCCCGCAGTGGACAGGTACCTACGAGCAGTACTTC. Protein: CASSPQWTGTYEQYF.

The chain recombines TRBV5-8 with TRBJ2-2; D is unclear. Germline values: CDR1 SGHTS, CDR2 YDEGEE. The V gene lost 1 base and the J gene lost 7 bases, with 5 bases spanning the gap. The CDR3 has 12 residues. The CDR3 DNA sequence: TGTGCCAGCAGCTTGAGGGTCGGGGAGCTGTTTTTT. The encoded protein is CASSLRVGELFF.

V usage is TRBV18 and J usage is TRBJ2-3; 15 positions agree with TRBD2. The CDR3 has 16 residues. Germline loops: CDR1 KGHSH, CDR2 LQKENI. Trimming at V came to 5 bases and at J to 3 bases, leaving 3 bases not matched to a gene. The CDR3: CASSSGLAGGTDTQYF. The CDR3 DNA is TGTGCCAGCTCATCGGGACTAGCGGGAGGAACAGATACGCAGTATTTT.

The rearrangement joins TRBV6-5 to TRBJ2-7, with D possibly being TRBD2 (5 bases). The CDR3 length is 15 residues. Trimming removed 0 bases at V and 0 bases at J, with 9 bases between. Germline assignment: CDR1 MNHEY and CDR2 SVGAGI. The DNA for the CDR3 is TGTGCCAGCAGTTACTCAGCGGTGAGCTCCTACGAGCAGTACTTC. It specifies CASSYSAVSSYEQYF.

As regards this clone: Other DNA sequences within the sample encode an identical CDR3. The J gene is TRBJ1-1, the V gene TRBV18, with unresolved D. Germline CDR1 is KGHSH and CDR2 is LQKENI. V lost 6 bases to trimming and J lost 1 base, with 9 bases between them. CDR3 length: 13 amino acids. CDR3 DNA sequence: TGTGCCAGCTCGCCTACCGAGAACACTGAAGCTTTCTTT. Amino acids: CASSPTENTEAFF.

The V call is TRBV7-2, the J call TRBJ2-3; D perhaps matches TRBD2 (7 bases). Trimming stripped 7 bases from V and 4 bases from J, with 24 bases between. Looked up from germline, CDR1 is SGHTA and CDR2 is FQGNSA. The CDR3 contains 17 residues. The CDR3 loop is CASTPGRGGGRSDTQYF. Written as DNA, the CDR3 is TGTGCCAGCACCCCTGGGAGGGGGGGCGGTAGATCAGATACGCAGTATTTT.

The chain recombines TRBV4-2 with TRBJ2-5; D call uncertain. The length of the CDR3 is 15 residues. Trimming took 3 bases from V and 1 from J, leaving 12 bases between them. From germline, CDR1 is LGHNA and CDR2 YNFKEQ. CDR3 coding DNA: TGTGCCAGCAGCCACGGAAATCGCGTCCAAGAGACCCAGTACTTC. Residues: CASSHGNRVQETQYF.

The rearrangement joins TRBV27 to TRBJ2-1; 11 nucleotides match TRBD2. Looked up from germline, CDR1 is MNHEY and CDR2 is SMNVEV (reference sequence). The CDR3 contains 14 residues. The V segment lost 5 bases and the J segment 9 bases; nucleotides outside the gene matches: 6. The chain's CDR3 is CASSTTGTSGEQFF. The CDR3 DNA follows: TGTGCCAGCAGTACAACCGGGACTAGCGGTGAGCAGTTCTTC.

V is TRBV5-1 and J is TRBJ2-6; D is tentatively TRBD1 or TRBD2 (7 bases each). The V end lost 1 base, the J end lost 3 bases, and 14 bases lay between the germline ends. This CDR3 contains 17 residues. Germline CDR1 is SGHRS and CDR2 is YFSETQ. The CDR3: CASSLWEGAHGANVLTF. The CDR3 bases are TGCGCCAGCAGCTTGTGGGAGGGGGCGCATGGGGCCAACGTCCTGACTTTC.

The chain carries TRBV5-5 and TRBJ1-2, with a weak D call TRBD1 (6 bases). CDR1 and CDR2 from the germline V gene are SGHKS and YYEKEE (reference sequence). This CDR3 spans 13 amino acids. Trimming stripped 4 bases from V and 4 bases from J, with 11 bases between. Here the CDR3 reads CASSARGIYGYTF. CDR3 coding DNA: TGTGCCAGCAGCGCAAGGGGGATCTATGGCTACACCTTC.

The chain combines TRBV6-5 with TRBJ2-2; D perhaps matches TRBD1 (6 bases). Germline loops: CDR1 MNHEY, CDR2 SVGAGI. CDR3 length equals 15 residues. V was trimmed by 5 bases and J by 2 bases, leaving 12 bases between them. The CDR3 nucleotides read TGTGCCAGCAGTCCCAAGGGGGTCAACACCGGGGAGCTGTTTTTT. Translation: CASSPKGVNTGELFF.

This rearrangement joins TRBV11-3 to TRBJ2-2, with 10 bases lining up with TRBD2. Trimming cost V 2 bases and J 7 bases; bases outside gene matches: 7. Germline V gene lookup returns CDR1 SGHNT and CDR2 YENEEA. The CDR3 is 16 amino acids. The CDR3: CASSLTASGRNGELFF. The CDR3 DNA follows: TGTGCCAGCAGCTTAACGGCTAGCGGGAGAAACGGGGAGCTGTTTTTT. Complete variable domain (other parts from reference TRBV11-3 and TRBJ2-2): EAGVVQSPRYKIIEKKQPVAFWCNPISGHNTLYWYLQNLGQGPELLIRYENEEAVDDSQLPKDRFSAERLKGVDSTLKIQPAELGDSAVYLCASSLTASGRNGELFFGEGSRLTVL.

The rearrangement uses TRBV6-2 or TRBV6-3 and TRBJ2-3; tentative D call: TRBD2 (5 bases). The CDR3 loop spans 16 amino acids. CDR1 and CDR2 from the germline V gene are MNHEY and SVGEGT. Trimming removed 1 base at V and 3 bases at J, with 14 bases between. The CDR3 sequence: CASSYYLGAITDTQYF. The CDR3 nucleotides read TGTGCCAGCAGTTACTATCTGGGAGCAATAACAGATACGCAGTATTTT.

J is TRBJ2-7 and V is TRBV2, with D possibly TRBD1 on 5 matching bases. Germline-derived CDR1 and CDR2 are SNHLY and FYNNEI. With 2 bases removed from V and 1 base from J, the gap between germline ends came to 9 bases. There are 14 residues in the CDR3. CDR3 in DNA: TGTGCCAGCAGTGAAAGGGGATGGTCCTACGAGCAGTACTTC. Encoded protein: CASSERGWSYEQYF.

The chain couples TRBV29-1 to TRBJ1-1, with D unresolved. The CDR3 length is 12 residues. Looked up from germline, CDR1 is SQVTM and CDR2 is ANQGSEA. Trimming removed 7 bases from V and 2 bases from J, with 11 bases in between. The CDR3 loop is CSAITVNTEAFF. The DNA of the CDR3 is TGCAGCGCCATTACAGTAAACACTGAAGCTTTCTTT. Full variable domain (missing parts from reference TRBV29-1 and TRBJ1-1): SAVISQKPSRDICQRGTSLTIQCQVDSQVTMMFWYRQQPGQSLTLIATANQGSEATYESGFVIDKFPISRPNLTFSTLTVSNMSPEDSSIYLCSAITVNTEAFFGQGTRLTVV.

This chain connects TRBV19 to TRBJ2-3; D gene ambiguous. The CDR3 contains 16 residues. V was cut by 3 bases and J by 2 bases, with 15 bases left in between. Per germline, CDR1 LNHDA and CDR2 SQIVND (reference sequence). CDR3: CASSIWAGLFTDTQYF. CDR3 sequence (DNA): TGTGCCAGTAGTATTTGGGCAGGTCTTTTCACAGATACGCAGTATTTT. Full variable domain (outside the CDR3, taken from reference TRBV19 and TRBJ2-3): DGGITQSPKYLFRKEGQNVTLSCEQNLNHDAMYWYRQDPGQGLRLIYYSQIVNDFQKGDIAEGYSVSREKKESFPLTVTSAQKNPTAFYLCASSIWAGLFTDTQYFGPGTRLTVL.

The CDR3, as DNA: TGTGCCAGCAGCTTTAGCCAACGTATAGCTGAAGCTTTCTTT. This encodes CASSFSQRIAEAFF. The rearrangement links TRBV7-8 to TRBJ1-1; no clear D gene. This CDR3 spans 14 amino acids. V was cut by 3 bases and J by 6 bases, with 14 bases left in between. Germline V CDR1 and CDR2: SGHVS, FQNEAQ.

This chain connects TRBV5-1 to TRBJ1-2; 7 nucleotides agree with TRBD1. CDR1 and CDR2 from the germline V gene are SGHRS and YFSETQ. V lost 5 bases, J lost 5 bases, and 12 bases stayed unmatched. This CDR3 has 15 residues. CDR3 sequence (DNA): TGCGCCAGCAGGTCTGATCCGGGACAGAAATATGGCTACACCTTC. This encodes CASRSDPGQKYGYTF.

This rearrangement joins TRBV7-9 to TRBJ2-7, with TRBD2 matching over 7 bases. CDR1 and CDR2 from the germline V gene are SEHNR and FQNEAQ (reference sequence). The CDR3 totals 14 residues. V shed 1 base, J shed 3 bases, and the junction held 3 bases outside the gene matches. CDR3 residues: CASSLVGDYYEQYF. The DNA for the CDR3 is TGTGCCAGCAGCTTAGTGGGGGACTACTACGAGCAGTACTTC.

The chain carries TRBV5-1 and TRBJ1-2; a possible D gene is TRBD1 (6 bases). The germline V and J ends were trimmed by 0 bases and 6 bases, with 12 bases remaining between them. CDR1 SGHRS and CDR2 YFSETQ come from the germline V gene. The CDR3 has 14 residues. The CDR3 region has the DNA TGCGCCAGCAGCTTGGCCCGGGACATTGATGGCTACACCTTC. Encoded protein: CASSLARDIDGYTF.

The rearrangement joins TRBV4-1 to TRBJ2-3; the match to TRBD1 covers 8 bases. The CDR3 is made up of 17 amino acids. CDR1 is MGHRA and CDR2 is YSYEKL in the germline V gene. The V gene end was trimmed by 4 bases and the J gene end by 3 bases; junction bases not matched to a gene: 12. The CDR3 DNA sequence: TGCGCCAGCAGCCTATTTCCAGGGGGCGCGGGGACAGATACGCAGTATTTT. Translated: CASSLFPGGAGTDTQYF.

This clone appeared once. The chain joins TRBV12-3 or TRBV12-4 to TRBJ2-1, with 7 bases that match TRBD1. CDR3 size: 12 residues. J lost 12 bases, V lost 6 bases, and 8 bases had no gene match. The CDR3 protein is CASSQNRGRQFF. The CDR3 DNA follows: TGTGCCAGCAGCCAAAACAGGGGAAGGCAGTTCTTC.